This is a list of T cell receptor beta chains from one sample in a study of OX40 agonist ivuxolimab in advanced cancers. The repertoire was sequenced with immunoSEQ multiplex PCR; TCRdb's copy has only in-frame clones and lacks some. This sample has 55,000 to 75,000 clones; around 80% occur once, and the top ten carry 0.9% to 1.1%. The source was CD4+ or CD8+ T cells sorted from blood, collected in a trial of the OX40 agonist ivuxolimab. The receptors shown here come from an adult with an advanced solid tumor such as melanoma, head and neck, liver or kidney cancer. CDR3s include the opening cysteine and the closing phenylalanine or tryptophan. Fields, in order: clone size, D gene, J gene, V gene, CDR3 protein, CDR3 DNA. The D gene is left open where the match is weak. Size tells how often a clone was seen (once, few, many) or the class of an expanded clone, and some rows leave it out.

size: -
D: TRBD2
J: TRBJ2-3
V: TRBV7-2
CDR3: CASSASSGGGQDTQYF
DNA: TGTGCCAGCAGCGCCTCTAGCGGGGGGGGCCAAGATACGCAGTATTTT

size: -
D: TRBD2
J: TRBJ2-7
V: TRBV5-4
CDR3: CASSLGGSGVKEQYF
DNA: TGTGCCAGCAGCCTAGGGGGTAGCGGGGTAAAAGAGCAGTACTTC

size: -
D: TRBD1
J: TRBJ2-2
V: TRBV11-2
CDR3: CASTNRGVTTGELFF
DNA: TGTGCCAGCACCAACAGGGGGGTCACCACCGGGGAGCTGTTTTTT

size: once
D: -
J: TRBJ1-1
V: TRBV6-1
CDR3: CASSEHDNTEAFF
DNA: TGTGCCAGCAGTGAGCATGATAACACTGAAGCTTTCTTT

size: -
D: TRBD1
J: TRBJ1-1
V: TRBV5-6
CDR3: CASRSTGRTTEAFF
DNA: TGTGCCAGCAGGTCGACAGGGAGGACCACTGAAGCTTTCTTT

size: -
D: -
J: TRBJ1-2
V: TRBV4-1
CDR3: CASSQGPLPPANYGYTF
DNA: TGCGCCAGCAGCCAAGGACCGCTACCCCCCGCCAACTATGGCTACACCTTC

size: -
D: -
J: TRBJ2-7
V: TRBV6-5
CDR3: CASSYSGGQTNEQYF
DNA: TGTGCCAGCAGTTACTCGGGGGGACAGACCAACGAGCAGTACTTC

size: -
D: TRBD1
J: TRBJ2-4
V: TRBV19
CDR3: CASSIDGFGQGASKNIQYF
DNA: TGTGCCAGTAGTATAGACGGCTTTGGGCAGGGGGCTTCCAAAAACATTCAGTACTTC

size: -
D: -
J: TRBJ2-1
V: TRBV19
CDR3: CATEGWVRGNEQFF
DNA: TGTGCCACCGAGGGATGGGTACGGGGCAATGAGCAGTTCTTC

size: -
D: -
J: TRBJ1-6
V: TRBV27
CDR3: CASSFGGDSPLHF
DNA: TGTGCCAGCAGTTTTGGGGGGGACTCACCCCTCCACTTT

size: -
D: -
J: TRBJ1-2
V: TRBV2
CDR3: CATALSNYGYTF
DNA: TGTGCCACGGCCCTTTCTAACTATGGCTACACCTTC

size: -
D: -
J: TRBJ1-4
V: TRBV23-1
CDR3: CASSRSGRPNEKLFF
DNA: TGCGCCAGCAGTCGTTCAGGGCGGCCTAATGAAAAACTGTTTTTT

size: -
D: TRBD1
J: TRBJ1-3
V: TRBV6-1
CDR3: CASSETGALSGNTIYF
DNA: TGTGCCAGCAGTGAAACAGGGGCCCTCTCTGGAAACACCATATATTTT

size: -
D: -
J: TRBJ1-1
V: TRBV18
CDR3: CASSRPSIRDDATEAFF
DNA: TGTGCCAGCTCACGCCCCTCGATTCGGGATGACGCCACTGAAGCTTTCTTT

size: -
D: TRBD1
J: TRBJ1-2
V: TRBV19
CDR3: CASSVARTGNNYGYTF
DNA: TGTGCCAGTAGTGTCGCCAGGACAGGCAACAACTATGGCTACACCTTC

size: -
D: TRBD1
J: TRBJ2-7
V: TRBV6-6
CDR3: CASSYPKGQGVNEQYF
DNA: TGTGCCAGCAGTTACCCGAAGGGACAGGGAGTCAACGAGCAGTACTTC

size: -
D: TRBD1
J: TRBJ1-6
V: TRBV4-2
CDR3: CASSQDDRDNSPLHF
DNA: TGTGCCAGCAGCCAAGATGACAGGGATAATTCACCCCTCCACTTT

size: -
D: TRBD1
J: TRBJ2-1
V: TRBV5-1
CDR3: CASSSGGTGQYNEQFF
DNA: TGCGCCAGCAGCAGTGGAGGGACAGGCCAATACAATGAGCAGTTCTTC

size: once
D: -
J: TRBJ2-7
V: TRBV19
CDR3: CASSSPGQTYEQYF
DNA: TGTGCCAGTAGTTCCCCAGGGCAGACCTACGAGCAGTACTTC

size: -
D: -
J: TRBJ1-1
V: TRBV13
CDR3: CASSLRENTEAFF
DNA: TGTGCCAGCAGCTTGAGAGAAAACACTGAAGCTTTCTTT

size: -
D: TRBD1
J: TRBJ1-5
V: TRBV27
CDR3: CASSPGGKQGGRSNQPQHF
DNA: TGTGCCAGCAGTCCGGGGGGAAAACAGGGGGGACGTAGCAATCAGCCCCAGCATTTT

size: -
D: -
J: TRBJ1-6
V: TRBV9
CDR3: CASSVGEGLVLHF
DNA: TGTGCCAGCAGCGTAGGAGAGGGTCTTGTCCTCCACTTT

size: few
D: -
J: TRBJ1-1
V: TRBV20-1
CDR3: CSARMNTEAFF
DNA: TGCAGTGCTCGGATGAACACTGAAGCTTTCTTT

size: once
D: -
J: TRBJ1-1
V: TRBV29-1
CDR3: CSAKRGGSGTEAFF
DNA: TGCAGCGCCAAAAGAGGGGGGTCTGGCACTGAAGCTTTCTTT

size: few
D: -
J: TRBJ1-5
V: TRBV4-1
CDR3: CASSQDPTTDYQPQHF
DNA: TGCGCCAGCAGCCAAGATCCAACGACAGACTATCAGCCCCAGCATTTT

size: once
D: -
J: TRBJ2-3
V: TRBV18
CDR3: CASSPNTNTDTQYF
DNA: TGTGCCAGCTCACCAAATACCAACACAGATACGCAGTATTTT

size: -
D: -
J: TRBJ2-1
V: TRBV5-1
CDR3: CASSLGPGRGNEQFF
DNA: TGCGCCAGCAGCTTGGGACCGGGGAGAGGGAATGAGCAGTTCTTC

size: -
D: -
J: TRBJ1-6
V: TRBV5-1
CDR3: CASSSAGFGSYNSPLHF
DNA: TGCGCCAGCAGCTCGGCCGGTTTTGGCTCCTATAATTCACCCCTCCACTTT

size: -
D: -
J: TRBJ2-2
V: TRBV7-9
CDR3: CASSFDRDTGELFF
DNA: TGTGCCAGCAGCTTTGACCGGGACACCGGGGAGCTGTTTTTT

size: -
D: -
J: TRBJ2-7
V: TRBV7-8
CDR3: CASSISRSGEQYF
DNA: TGTGCCAGCAGCATCTCCCGGAGTGGCGAGCAGTACTTC

size: -
D: -
J: TRBJ2-2
V: TRBV12-5
CDR3: CASGLERVATGELFF
DNA: TGTGCTAGTGGTTTGGAGCGGGTAGCGACCGGGGAGCTGTTTTTT

size: few
D: -
J: TRBJ1-2
V: TRBV5-1
CDR3: CASSPSGNYRYTF
DNA: TGCGCCAGCAGCCCATCGGGGAACTACCGCTACACCTTC

size: -
D: -
J: TRBJ2-3
V: TRBV2
CDR3: CASSVGPFTDTQYF
DNA: TGTGCCAGCAGTGTAGGGCCATTCACAGATACGCAGTATTTT

size: once
D: TRBD2
J: TRBJ2-1
V: TRBV7-9
CDR3: CASSRGGAYNEQFF
DNA: TGTGCCAGCAGCCGCGGGGGGGCATACAATGAGCAGTTCTTC

size: -
D: -
J: TRBJ1-5
V: TRBV2
CDR3: CASSAAGSSNQPQHF
DNA: TGTGCCAGCAGTGCGGCGGGGAGTAGCAATCAGCCCCAGCATTTT

size: -
D: -
J: TRBJ1-2
V: TRBV6-5
CDR3: CASTDGSRNYGYTF
DNA: TGTGCCAGCACCGACGGGTCCCGTAACTATGGCTACACCTTC

size: -
D: TRBD1
J: TRBJ2-3
V: TRBV27
CDR3: CASSLLGGTGLSDTQYF
DNA: TGTGCCAGCAGTTTATTGGGGGGGACAGGGTTGTCAGATACGCAGTATTTT

size: few
D: -
J: TRBJ2-7
V: TRBV5-8
CDR3: CASSLTAWSYEQYF
DNA: TGTGCCAGCAGCTTAACAGCTTGGTCCTACGAGCAGTACTTC

size: -
D: TRBD1
J: TRBJ2-1
V: TRBV6-1
CDR3: CASSEAPGTGTNEQFF
DNA: TGTGCCAGCAGTGAAGCGCCCGGGACAGGTACCAATGAGCAGTTCTTC

size: -
D: -
J: TRBJ2-5
V: TRBV9
CDR3: CASSLGGGRQETQYF
DNA: TGTGCCAGCAGCCTTGGGGGGGGCCGTCAAGAGACCCAGTACTTC

size: -
D: -
J: TRBJ1-6
V: TRBV2
CDR3: CASTLNLQENSPLHF
DNA: TGTGCCAGCACCCTAAACTTACAGGAGAATTCACCCCTCCACTTT

size: -
D: TRBD1
J: TRBJ2-2
V: TRBV19
CDR3: CASRAGTDTGELFF
DNA: TGTGCCAGTAGGGCAGGGACAGACACCGGGGAGCTGTTTTTT

size: -
D: TRBD1
J: TRBJ1-1
V: TRBV6-1
CDR3: CASSALGQANTEAFF
DNA: TGTGCCAGCAGTGCCCTGGGACAGGCGAACACTGAAGCTTTCTTT

size: -
D: TRBD1
J: TRBJ2-2
V: TRBV5-1
CDR3: CASSLEGQGNTGELFF
DNA: TGCGCCAGCAGCTTGGAGGGACAGGGGAACACCGGGGAGCTGTTTTTT

size: -
D: -
J: TRBJ1-1
V: TRBV5-1
CDR3: CASSLAVLGGAEAFF
DNA: TGCGCCAGCAGCTTGGCGGTGCTGGGAGGCGCTGAAGCTTTCTTT

size: -
D: TRBD1
J: TRBJ1-3
V: TRBV5-1
CDR3: CASSSGTEGNTIYF
DNA: TGCGCCAGCAGCAGTGGGACAGAGGGAAACACCATATATTTT

size: -
D: TRBD2
J: TRBJ2-1
V: TRBV7-8
CDR3: CASSRQLAGGFINEQFF
DNA: TGTGCCAGCAGCCGCCAACTAGCGGGGGGATTCATAAATGAGCAGTTCTTC

size: -
D: -
J: TRBJ1-1
V: TRBV19
CDR3: CASSIGPQNTEAFF
DNA: TGTGCCAGTAGTATAGGGCCGCAGAACACTGAAGCTTTCTTT

size: -
D: -
J: TRBJ1-6
V: TRBV6-1
CDR3: CASSEVGREALHF
DNA: TGTGCCAGCAGTGAAGTGGGCAGGGAGGCCCTCCACTTT

size: -
D: -
J: TRBJ1-1
V: TRBV4-1
CDR3: CASSQDSLGNTEAFF
DNA: TGCGCCAGCAGCCAAGACTCCCTAGGAAACACTGAAGCTTTCTTT

size: -
D: -
J: TRBJ1-5
V: TRBV4-1
CDR3: CASSQDGGLGNQPQHF
DNA: TGCGCCAGCAGCCAAGATGGAGGGCTGGGCAATCAGCCCCAGCATTTT

size: -
D: -
J: TRBJ2-3
V: TRBV7-2
CDR3: CASSQLDTQYF
DNA: TGTGCCAGCAGCCAACTAGATACGCAGTATTTT

size: -
D: -
J: TRBJ1-2
V: TRBV11-2
CDR3: CASTDPATGVYGYTF
DNA: TGTGCCAGCACCGACCCGGCCACAGGCGTCTATGGCTACACCTTC

size: -
D: -
J: TRBJ2-3
V: TRBV27
CDR3: CASSSNRDIDTQYF
DNA: TGTGCCAGCAGTTCCAACCGGGACATAGATACGCAGTATTTT

size: -
D: -
J: TRBJ1-5
V: TRBV7-3
CDR3: CASRSPSGPQHF
DNA: TGTGCCAGCAGGTCCCCCTCGGGGCCCCAGCATTTT

size: -
D: TRBD1
J: TRBJ2-7
V: TRBV5-1
CDR3: CASRGQGYEQYF
DNA: TGCGCCAGCAGGGGACAGGGTTACGAGCAGTACTTC

size: -
D: TRBD1
J: TRBJ2-5
V: TRBV4-1
CDR3: CASSQDPLTGGGGTQYF
DNA: TGCGCCAGCAGCCAAGATCCGTTAACAGGGGGCGGGGGGACCCAGTACTTC

size: once
D: -
J: TRBJ2-7
V: TRBV6-6
CDR3: CASSYSRGYEQYF
DNA: TGTGCCAGCAGTTACTCACGGGGGTACGAGCAGTACTTC

size: -
D: -
J: TRBJ2-1
V: TRBV5-4
CDR3: CASSFRDEQFF
DNA: TGTGCCAGCAGCTTCCGAGACGAGCAGTTCTTC

size: -
D: TRBD1
J: TRBJ2-1
V: TRBV19
CDR3: CASTTTGVLNEQFF
DNA: TGTGCCAGTACTACGACAGGGGTACTCAATGAGCAGTTCTTC